Only one count was recorded for the clone carrying this TCR beta chain. V lost 3 bases and J lost 6; bases outside the gene matches: 16. The CDR3 runs 19 residues. CDR1 SNHLY and CDR2 FYNNEI come from the germline V gene. Profiling relied on immunoSEQ multiplex PCR, and the TCRdb table lists in-frame clones only, not all of them. The sample consists of around 500,000 clones, roughly 87% of them appearing once. This sample stems from a study of Ad26.COV2.S vaccination and SARS-CoV-2 variants. The treatment denotes: roughly 20 received Ad26.COV2.S at low or high dose, single or two shots; roughly five received placebo; per-sample allocation not given. Day 63 after the first vaccine or placebo injection was the time point for sampling.

Sequencing was performed on peripheral blood, taken in a trial of Ad26.COV2.S vaccine versus placebo. This chain uses TRBV2 with TRBJ2-2, with 10 bases identical to TRBD1. The sequence came from a person between 18 and 59 years old who received the Ad26.COV2.S COVID-19 vaccine or a placebo. In DNA, the CDR3 is TGTGCCAGCAGTGATGGGGTTTGGGGACAGGGGCCCGTGTCCGGGGAGCTGTTTTTT. This gives the protein CASSDGVWGQGPVSGELFF.